The TCR beta chain under discussion was sequenced for a study of radiation and T cells in renal cell carcinoma. Whole-study results and caveats: In blood, top tumor clones expanded by 2 weeks, shrinking by 4.

For this clone: Antigen unknown.

As for time point: baseline pretreatment blood. Treatment indicated: 15 Gy SBRT to primary tumor, nephrectomy 4 weeks later. After SBRT, blood was collected at 2 and 4 weeks, plus baseline. V lost 8 bases and J lost 1, with 12 bases in between. This CDR3 spans 14 amino acids. The repertoire was sequenced with immunoSEQ multiplex PCR; TCRdb's copy has only in-frame clones and lacks some. The sample holds around 140,000 clones, 88% seen once. This chain links TRBV6-7 with TRBJ1-5, with D unclear. TRBV6-7 is given ORF status, its function remaining uncertain. Sequencing used blood, obtained from a patient whose treatment included radiotherapy and nephrectomy. The TCR was taken from a woman in her 70s with renal cell carcinoma. The DNA of the CDR3 is TGTGCCAGCTCCCGGGCGCGGAGCAATCAGCCCCAGCATTTT. Translation gives CASSRARSNQPQHF.